Shown below are 18 T cell receptor beta chains from a single sample sequenced in a study of blood T cell repertoires in COVID-19. Repertoires were generated with immunoSEQ multiplex PCR, while TCRdb's copy carries only in-frame clones and drops some. The data hold approximately 530,000 clones, with approximately 91% observed a single time. The sample consisted of peripheral blood. These receptors came from a woman aged 50 to 60 with COVID-19, enrolled during active disease.

The chain carries TRBV12-3 or TRBV12-4 and TRBJ2-7; the D gene is possibly TRBD1 (6 bases). V gave up 4 bases and J gave up 3 bases, with 7 bases separating them. The CDR3 runs to 12 residues. CDR3 sequence reads: CASSWDIYEQYF. CDR3 nucleotides: TGTGCCAGCAGTTGGGACATCTACGAGCAGTACTTC.

This clone was observed a single time. This chain connects TRBV6-5 to TRBJ1-6; no clear D gene. Germline CDR1 MNHEY, CDR2 SVGAGI. There are 12 residues in the CDR3. V was trimmed by 1 base and J by 15 bases, leaving 10 bases between them. The CDR3 region is CASSYFPINLHF. CDR3 nucleotide sequence: TGTGCCAGCAGTTACTTTCCTATCAACCTCCACTTT.

V gene TRBV29-1 combines with J gene TRBJ2-7, with no clear D. V was clipped by 2 bases and J by 1 base, with 6 bases between them. This CDR3 comprises 12 residues. Germline V gene lookup returns CDR1 SQVTM and CDR2 ANQGSEA. DNA for the CDR3: TGCAGCGTTGAAACGCAGTCCTACGAGCAGTACTTC. Its protein is CSVETQSYEQYF.

Points on this clone: Within the sample, other DNA sequences also encode this same CDR3. The rearrangement joins TRBV3-1 (or the pseudogene TRBV3-2) to TRBJ1-1; no firm D call. The ends were cut back, 3 bases at V and 1 base at J, with 6 bases in the middle. Germline assignment: CDR1 LGHDT and CDR2 YNNKEL (reference sequence). The CDR3 has 13 amino acids. Here the CDR3 DNA reads TGTGCCAGCAGCCACCGCAGGAACACTGAAGCTTTCTTT. Translation gives CASSHRRNTEAFF.

V usage is TRBV18 and J usage is TRBJ2-3, with TRBD1 identical over 7 bases. The junction had 3 bases not matched to a gene; V was cut back by 3 bases and J by 0 bases. The germline V gene has CDR1 KGHSH and CDR2 LQKENI. This CDR3 spans 15 amino acids. CDR3 sequence reads: CASSPGQISTDTQYF. The CDR3, as DNA: TGTGCCAGCTCACCGGGACAGATTAGCACAGATACGCAGTATTTT.

The chain recombines TRBV20-1 with TRBJ2-7, with 8 bases that match TRBD1. The V and J ends lost 6 bases and 1 base, in that order; junction bases with no gene match: 8. There are 14 residues in the CDR3. Germline CDR1 and CDR2: DFQATT and SNEGSKA (reference sequence). CDR3 loop: CSASFGQGSYEQYF. The CDR3 coding sequence is TGCAGTGCCAGTTTTGGACAGGGTTCCTACGAGCAGTACTTC.

V gene TRBV3-1 (or the pseudogene TRBV3-2) combines with J gene TRBJ2-7, with 9 nucleotides matching TRBD1. Germline V gene sequence: CDR1 LGHDT, CDR2 YNNKEL (reference sequence). The CDR3 spans 15 residues. Germline trimming cut 4 bases from V and 2 bases from J; bases unmatched to any gene: 6. CDR3 sequence: CASSPGQGNPYEQYF. Written as DNA, the CDR3 is TGTGCCAGCAGCCCCGGACAGGGGAACCCCTACGAGCAGTACTTC.

A word on this clone: The sample has other DNA sequences that encode this CDR3 too. CDR3 DNA: TGCGCCAGCAGCCTACAGGGGGCGGGAGGGGCCAACGTCCTGACTTTC. Translation gives CASSLQGAGGANVLTF. This chain uses TRBV5-1 with TRBJ2-6; 9 bases fit TRBD1. This CDR3 has 16 amino acids. CDR1 is SGHRS and CDR2 is YFSETQ in the germline V gene. V gave up 4 bases and J gave up 4 bases; unmatched junction bases: 6.

This chain links TRBV2 with TRBJ2-7; 10 bases map to TRBD1. Germline CDR1 reads SNHLY; CDR2 reads FYNNEI. The CDR3 spans 15 residues. Trimming took 6 bases from V and 3 from J; bases not matched to a gene: 8. CDR3 region: CASRNQGQGYYEQYF. The CDR3 DNA reads as TGTGCCAGCAGAAACCAGGGACAGGGGTACTACGAGCAGTACTTC.

The chain employs TRBV28 and TRBJ1-1, with 10 positions matching TRBD1. Germline-derived CDR1 and CDR2 are MDHEN and SYDVKM. The CDR3 runs 15 residues. V shed 4 bases and J 6 bases; nucleotides not matched to a gene: 8. The CDR3 loop is CASSSRTGGAPEAFF. CDR3 DNA sequence: TGTGCCAGCAGTTCTCGGACAGGGGGGGCTCCTGAAGCTTTCTTT.

The chain joins TRBV19 to TRBJ1-6, with TRBD1 matching 10 bases. The CDR3 is made up of 15 amino acids. Germline CDR1 LNHDA, CDR2 SQIVND (reference sequence). The trim removed 2 bases at V and 8 bases at J, leaving 3 bases unmatched. In nucleotides, the CDR3 is TGTGCCAGTAGTATAATGACAGGGGGCGATTCACCCCTCCACTTT. The encoded protein is CASSIMTGGDSPLHF.

The chain couples TRBV7-4 to TRBJ1-1; D is uncertain. Trimming removed 5 bases from V and 0 bases from J, with 16 bases in between. Germline assignment: CDR1 SGHVT and CDR2 SQSDAQ. The CDR3 covers 16 residues. CDR3 DNA: TGTGCCAGCAGCCCGACGGGAGATTATCTGAACACTGAAGCTTTCTTT. The encoded protein is CASSPTGDYLNTEAFF.

This chain joins TRBV7-8 and TRBJ2-7; D might be TRBD1 (6 bases). There are 13 residues in the CDR3. V dropped 6 bases and J dropped 1 base, with 10 bases sitting between them. Germline CDR1 is SGHVS and CDR2 is FQNEAQ. CDR3 sequence (DNA): TGTGCCAGCAGTTCTGACAGGTCCTACGAGCAGTACTTC. Protein sequence: CASSSDRSYEQYF.

The chain's CDR3 is CASSLEAGLNSPLHF. DNA for the CDR3: TGCGCCAGCAGCTTGGAGGCAGGGTTGAATTCACCCCTCCACTTT. V and J are TRBV5-1 and TRBJ1-6, with a tentative D call TRBD1 (5 bases). Germline loops: CDR1 SGHRS, CDR2 YFSETQ. The CDR3 sequence is 15 residues long. Trimming took 0 bases from V and 7 from J, leaving 11 bases between them.

The chain combines TRBV5-4 with TRBJ1-2; 7 bases are shared with TRBD1. CDR3 length: 14 amino acids. Germline CDR1 is SGHNT and CDR2 is YYREEE (reference sequence). V trimming: 4 bases; J trimming: 3 bases; junction bases outside the gene matches: 6. The DNA for the CDR3 is TGTGCCAGCAGCAAAAAAACAGGGGACTATGGCTACACCTTC. It is translated as CASSKKTGDYGYTF.

This chain joins TRBV5-1 and TRBJ2-3; 10 bases agree with TRBD1. The CDR3 loop spans 16 amino acids. Germline V gene sequence: CDR1 SGHRS, CDR2 YFSETQ. The V gene end was trimmed by 4 bases and the J gene end by 4 bases; junction bases not matched to a gene: 9. Written as DNA, the CDR3 is TGCGCCAGCAGCCCCGGTAGGGACAGGGGTGCAGATACGCAGTATTTT. This translates into CASSPGRDRGADTQYF.

Points on this clone: Other DNA sequences in the same sample also yield this CDR3. The V and J genes are TRBV19 and TRBJ1-1, with D maybe TRBD1 (5 bases). Trimming cost V 0 bases and J 5 bases, with 7 bases left between them. Germline V gives CDR1 LNHDA, CDR2 SQIVND (reference sequence). This CDR3 comprises 13 residues. The CDR3 DNA follows: TGTGCCAGTAGTATAGAAAGGGGAACTGAAGCTTTCTTT. It yields the protein CASSIERGTEAFF.

The chain recombines TRBV4-1 with TRBJ1-1; D not certain. The CDR3 length is 15 residues. Trimming removed 4 bases at V and 0 bases at J, with 12 bases between. Germline V lookup: CDR1 MGHRA, CDR2 YSYEKL. CDR3 protein: CASSLSGGMNTEAFF. Here the CDR3 DNA reads TGCGCCAGCAGCCTTAGCGGAGGAATGAACACTGAAGCTTTCTTT.